These 2 T cell receptor beta chains share one sample of origin, sequenced in a study of blood T cell repertoires in COVID-19 (dated by TCRdb to about 2020). Library preparation was by the immunoSEQ multiplex PCR assay. The clones in this table, taken by TCRdb from immuneACCESS, are in-frame only. Not every clone is retained; where verified, under half of the shortfall comes from an unresolved V gene, and the cause of the rest is unknown. In all, the sample holds over 200,000 clones, and around nine tenths of those were seen once. The top ten hold roughly 3.7% of the sample. The sequenced sample consisted of PBMCs or T cells enriched from blood (not recorded which). All receptors come from a young woman who had been exposed to COVID-19.

In DNA, the CDR3 is TGTGCCTGGATGCGGGGCGCAAACTATGGCTACACCTTC. This sequence encodes CAWMRGANYGYTF. This chain joins TRBV30 and TRBJ1-2; perhaps TRBD1 as D (5 bases). Germline loops: CDR1 GTSNPN, CDR2 SVGIG (reference sequence). This CDR3 contains 13 residues. Trimming shortened V by 4 bases and J by 2 bases, and 11 bases separated the two germline ends.

The CDR3 reads CASSIRQGTNEKLFF. The CDR3, as DNA: TGTGCCAGCAGCATACGACAGGGTACTAATGAAAAACTGTTTTTT. J is TRBJ1-4 and V is TRBV7-9; 7 nucleotides align to TRBD1. The CDR3 runs 15 residues. Germline V lookup: CDR1 SEHNR, CDR2 FQNEAQ (reference sequence). Unmatched junction bases numbered 5, after V lost 5 bases and J lost 2 bases.